This T cell receptor (beta chain) came from a study of breast tumors, draining lymph nodes, adjacent tissues. General study results and limits: Luminal-like breast cancer showed significantly greater tumor-nontumor repertoire similarity than basal-like breast cancer did. Most tumor T cells seemingly derive from lymph node, then expand in tumor.

Using its own MiXCR run on the multiplex PCR reads, TCRdb lists one record per CDR3 protein. The top ten hold approximately 11% of the sample, which has about 35,000 distinct CDR3 sequences, over 30% seen once. V was cut by 5 bases and J by 5 bases, with 7 bases left in between. Per the germline V gene, CDR1 is SGHRS and CDR2 is YFSETQ. The CDR3 runs to 11 residues. This clonotype was seen ten or more times. Its specificity is not known. Source material: breast tumor tissue. The receptor's source is a female donor with breast cancer. Some clones in this sample may be carry-over from other donors' samples. J is TRBJ2-5 and V is TRBV5-1, with a weak D call TRBD1 (6 bases). CDR3 coding DNA: TGCGCCAGCAGGAGGGGGGAGACCCAGTACTTC. Translation: CASRRGETQYF.